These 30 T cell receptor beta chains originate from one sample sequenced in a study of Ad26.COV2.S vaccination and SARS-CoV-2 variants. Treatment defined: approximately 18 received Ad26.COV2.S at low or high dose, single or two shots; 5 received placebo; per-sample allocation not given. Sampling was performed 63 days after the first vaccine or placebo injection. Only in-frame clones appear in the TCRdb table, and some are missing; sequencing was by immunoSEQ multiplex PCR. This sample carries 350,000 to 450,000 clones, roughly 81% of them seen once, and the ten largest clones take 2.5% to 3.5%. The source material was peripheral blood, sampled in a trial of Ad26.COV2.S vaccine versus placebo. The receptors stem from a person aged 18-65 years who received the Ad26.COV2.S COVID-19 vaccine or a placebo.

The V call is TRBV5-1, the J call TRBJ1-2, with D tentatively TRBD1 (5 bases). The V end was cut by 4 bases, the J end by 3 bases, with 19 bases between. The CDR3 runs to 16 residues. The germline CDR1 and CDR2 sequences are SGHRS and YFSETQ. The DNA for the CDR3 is TGCGCCAGCAGCCCCCAAGGCGGGGGGTTTTACTATGGCTACACCTTC. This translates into CASSPQGGGFYYGYTF.

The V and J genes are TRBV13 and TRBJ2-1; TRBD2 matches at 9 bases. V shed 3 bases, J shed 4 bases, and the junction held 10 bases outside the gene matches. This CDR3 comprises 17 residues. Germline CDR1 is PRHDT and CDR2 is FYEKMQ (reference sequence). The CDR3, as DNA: TGTGCCAGCAGCTTGTTTAAAGCGGGGGGTTTATACAATGAGCAGTTCTTC. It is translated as CASSLFKAGGLYNEQFF. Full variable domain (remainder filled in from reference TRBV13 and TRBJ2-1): AAGVIQSPRHLIKEKRETATLKCYPIPRHDTVYWYQQGPGQDPQFLISFYEKMQSDKGSIPDRFSAQQFSDYHSELNMSSLELGDSALYFCASSLFKAGGLYNEQFFGPGTRLTVL.

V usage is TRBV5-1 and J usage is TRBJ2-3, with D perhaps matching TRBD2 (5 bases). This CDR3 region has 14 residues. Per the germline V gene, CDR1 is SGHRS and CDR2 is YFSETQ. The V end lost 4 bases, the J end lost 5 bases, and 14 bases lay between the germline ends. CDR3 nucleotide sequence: TGCGCCAGCAGCGGAGCCCTAGCTGGAGATACGCAGTATTTT. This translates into CASSGALAGDTQYF.

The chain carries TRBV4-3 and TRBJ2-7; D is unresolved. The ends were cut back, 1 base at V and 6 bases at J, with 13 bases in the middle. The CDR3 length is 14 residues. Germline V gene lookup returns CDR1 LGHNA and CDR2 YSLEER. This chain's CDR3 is CASSQGPPRGEQYF. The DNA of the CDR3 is TGCGCCAGCAGCCAAGGCCCCCCGAGAGGCGAGCAGTACTTC.

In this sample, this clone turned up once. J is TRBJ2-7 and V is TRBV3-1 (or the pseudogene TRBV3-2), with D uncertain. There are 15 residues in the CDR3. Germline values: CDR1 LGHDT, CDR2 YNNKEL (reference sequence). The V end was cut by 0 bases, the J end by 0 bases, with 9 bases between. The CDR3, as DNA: TGTGCCAGCAGCCAAGAAACTACAGACTCCTACGAGCAGTACTTC. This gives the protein CASSQETTDSYEQYF.

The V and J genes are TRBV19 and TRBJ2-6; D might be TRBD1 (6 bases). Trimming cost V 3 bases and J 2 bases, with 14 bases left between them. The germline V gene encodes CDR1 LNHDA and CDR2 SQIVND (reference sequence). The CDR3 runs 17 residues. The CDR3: CASSISGVYAGANVLTF. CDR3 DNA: TGTGCCAGTAGTATTTCAGGGGTGTATGCTGGGGCCAACGTCCTGACTTTC.

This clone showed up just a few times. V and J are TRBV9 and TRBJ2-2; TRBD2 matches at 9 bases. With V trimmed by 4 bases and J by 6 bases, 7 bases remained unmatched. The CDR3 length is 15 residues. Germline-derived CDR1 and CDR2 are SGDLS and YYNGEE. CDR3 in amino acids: CASSSRLAEPGELFF. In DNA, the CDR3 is TGTGCCAGCAGCTCCCGACTAGCGGAGCCCGGGGAGCTGTTTTTT.

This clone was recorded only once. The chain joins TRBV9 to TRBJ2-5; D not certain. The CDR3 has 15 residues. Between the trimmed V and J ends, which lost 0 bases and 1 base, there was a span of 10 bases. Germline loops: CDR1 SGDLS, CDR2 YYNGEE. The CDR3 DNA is TGTGCCAGCAGCGTAGTGGGCGGAACCCAAGAGACCCAGTACTTC. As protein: CASSVVGGTQETQYF.

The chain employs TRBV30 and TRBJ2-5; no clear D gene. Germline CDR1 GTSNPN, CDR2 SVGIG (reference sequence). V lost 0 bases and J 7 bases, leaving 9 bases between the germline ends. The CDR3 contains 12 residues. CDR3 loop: CAWSVSSGTQYF. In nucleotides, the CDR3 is TGTGCCTGGAGTGTGTCGTCTGGGACCCAGTACTTC.

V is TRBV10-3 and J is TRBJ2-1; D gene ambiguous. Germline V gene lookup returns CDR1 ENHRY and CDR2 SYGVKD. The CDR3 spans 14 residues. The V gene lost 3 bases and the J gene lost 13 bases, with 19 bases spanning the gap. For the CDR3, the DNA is TGTGCCATCAGTGAATCTAACCGGCAAAAGACACAGTTCTTC. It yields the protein CAISESNRQKTQFF.

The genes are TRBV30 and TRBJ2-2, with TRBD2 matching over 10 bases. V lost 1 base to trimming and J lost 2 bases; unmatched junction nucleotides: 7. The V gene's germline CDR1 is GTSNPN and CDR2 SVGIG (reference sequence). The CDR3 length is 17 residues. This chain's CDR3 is CAWSATSGHLNTGELFF. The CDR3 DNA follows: TGTGCCTGGAGTGCGACTAGCGGGCATTTAAACACCGGGGAGCTGTTTTTT.

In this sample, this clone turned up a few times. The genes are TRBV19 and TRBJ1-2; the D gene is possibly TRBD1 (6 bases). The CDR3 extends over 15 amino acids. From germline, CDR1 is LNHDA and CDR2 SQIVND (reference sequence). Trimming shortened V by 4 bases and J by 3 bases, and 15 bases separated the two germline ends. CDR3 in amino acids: CASSRGRNGDYGYTF. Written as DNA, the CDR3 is TGTGCCAGTAGTAGGGGGCGCAATGGGGACTATGGCTACACCTTC.

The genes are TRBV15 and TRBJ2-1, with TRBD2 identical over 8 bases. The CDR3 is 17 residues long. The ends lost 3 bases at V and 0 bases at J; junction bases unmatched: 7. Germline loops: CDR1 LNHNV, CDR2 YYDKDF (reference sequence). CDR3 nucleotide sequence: TGTGCCACCAGCAGGGATATCGGGACTAGCTCCTACAATGAGCAGTTCTTC. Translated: CATSRDIGTSSYNEQFF.

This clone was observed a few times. The CDR3 loop reads CAIRGSGNTIYF. The CDR3 DNA follows: TGTGCCATCAGGGGCTCTGGAAACACCATATATTTT. This sequence joins TRBV10-3 and TRBJ1-3, with D unresolved. This CDR3 spans 12 amino acids. Germline CDR1 reads ENHRY; CDR2 reads SYGVKD. V dropped 6 bases and J dropped 0 bases, with 3 bases sitting between them.

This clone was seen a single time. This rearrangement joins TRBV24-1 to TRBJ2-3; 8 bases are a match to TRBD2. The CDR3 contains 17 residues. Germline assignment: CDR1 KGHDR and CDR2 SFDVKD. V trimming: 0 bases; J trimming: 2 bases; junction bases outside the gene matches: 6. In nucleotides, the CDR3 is TGTGCCACCAGTGATTTGGGGCTAGCGGGCCCCACAGATACGCAGTATTTT. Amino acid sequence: CATSDLGLAGPTDTQYF.

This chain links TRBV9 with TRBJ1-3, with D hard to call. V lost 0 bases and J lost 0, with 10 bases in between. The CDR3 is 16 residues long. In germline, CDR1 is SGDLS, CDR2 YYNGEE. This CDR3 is CASSVDPSSSGNTIYF. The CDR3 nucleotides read TGTGCCAGCAGCGTAGATCCGAGTTCCTCTGGAAACACCATATATTTT.

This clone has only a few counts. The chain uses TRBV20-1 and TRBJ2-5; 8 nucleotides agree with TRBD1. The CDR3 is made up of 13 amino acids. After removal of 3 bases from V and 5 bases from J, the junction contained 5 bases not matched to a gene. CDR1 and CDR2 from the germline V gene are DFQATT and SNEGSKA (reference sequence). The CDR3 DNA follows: TGCAGTGCTAGTGGACAGGGCATGGAGACCCAGTACTTC. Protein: CSASGQGMETQYF.

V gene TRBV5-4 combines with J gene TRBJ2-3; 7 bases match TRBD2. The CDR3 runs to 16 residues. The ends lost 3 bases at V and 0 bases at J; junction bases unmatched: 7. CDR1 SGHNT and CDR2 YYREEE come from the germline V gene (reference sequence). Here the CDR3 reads CASSWEGLPSTDTQYF. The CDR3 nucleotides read TGTGCCAGCAGCTGGGAGGGGTTACCTAGCACAGATACGCAGTATTTT.

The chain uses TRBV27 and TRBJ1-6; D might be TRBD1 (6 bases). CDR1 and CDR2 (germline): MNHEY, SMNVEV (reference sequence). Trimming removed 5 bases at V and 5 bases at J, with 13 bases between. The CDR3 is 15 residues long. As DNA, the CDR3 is TGTGCCAGCAGTGGGGGCGCCGCCAATAATTCACCCCTCCACTTT. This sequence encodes CASSGGAANNSPLHF.

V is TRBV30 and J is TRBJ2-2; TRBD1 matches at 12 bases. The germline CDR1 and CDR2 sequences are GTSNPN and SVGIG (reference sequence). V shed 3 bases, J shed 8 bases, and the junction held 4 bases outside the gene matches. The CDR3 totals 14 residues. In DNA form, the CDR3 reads TGTGCCTGGAGCCGGGACAGGGGGCCTGGGGAGCTGTTTTTT. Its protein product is CAWSRDRGPGELFF.

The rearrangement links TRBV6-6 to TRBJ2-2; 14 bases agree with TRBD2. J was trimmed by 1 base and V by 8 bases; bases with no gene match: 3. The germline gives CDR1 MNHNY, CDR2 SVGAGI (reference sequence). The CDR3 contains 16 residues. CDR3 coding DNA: TGTGCCAGCGGACTAGCGGGGGGCCTGAACACCGGGGAGCTGTTTTTT. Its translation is CASGLAGGLNTGELFF.

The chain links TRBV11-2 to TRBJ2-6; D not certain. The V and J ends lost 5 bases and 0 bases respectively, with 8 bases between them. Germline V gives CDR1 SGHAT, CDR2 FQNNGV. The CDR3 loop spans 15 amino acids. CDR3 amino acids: CASSQAVSGANVLTF. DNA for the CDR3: TGTGCCAGCAGCCAGGCCGTCTCTGGGGCCAACGTCCTGACTTTC.

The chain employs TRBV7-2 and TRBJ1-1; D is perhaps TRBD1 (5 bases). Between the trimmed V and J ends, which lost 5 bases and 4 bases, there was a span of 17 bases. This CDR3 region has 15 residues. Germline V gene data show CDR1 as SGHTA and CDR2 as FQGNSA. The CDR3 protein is CASSPSGPLGTEAFF. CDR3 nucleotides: TGTGCCAGCAGCCCTTCAGGGCCACTCGGCACTGAAGCTTTCTTT.

This chain's CDR3 is CASSMTGGNSYNEQFF. For the CDR3, the DNA is TGTGCCAGCAGTATGACAGGGGGCAACTCCTACAATGAGCAGTTCTTC. This rearrangement joins TRBV28 to TRBJ2-1, with 10 bases identical to TRBD1. Germline CDR1 reads MDHEN; CDR2 reads SYDVKM. Trimming took 5 bases from V and 0 from J; bases not matched to a gene: 4. The CDR3 runs 16 residues.

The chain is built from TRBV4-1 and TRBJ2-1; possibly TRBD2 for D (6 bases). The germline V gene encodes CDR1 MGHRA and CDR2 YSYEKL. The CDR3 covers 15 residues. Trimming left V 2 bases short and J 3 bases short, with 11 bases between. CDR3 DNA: TGCGCCAGCAGCCAAATAACTAGCAGCTACAATGAGCAGTTCTTC. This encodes CASSQITSSYNEQFF.

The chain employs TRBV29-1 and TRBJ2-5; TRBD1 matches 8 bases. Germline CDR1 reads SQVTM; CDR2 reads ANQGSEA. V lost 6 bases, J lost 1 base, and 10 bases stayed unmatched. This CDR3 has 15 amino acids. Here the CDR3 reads CSVRDRPGAQETQYF. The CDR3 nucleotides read TGCAGCGTCCGGGACAGGCCCGGGGCCCAAGAGACCCAGTACTTC.

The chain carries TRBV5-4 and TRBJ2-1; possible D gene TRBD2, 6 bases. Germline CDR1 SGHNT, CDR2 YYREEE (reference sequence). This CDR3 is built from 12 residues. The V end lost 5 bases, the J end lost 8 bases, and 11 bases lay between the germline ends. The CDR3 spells CASSRGMDEQFF. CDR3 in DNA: TGTGCCAGCAGTCGGGGGATGGATGAGCAGTTCTTC.

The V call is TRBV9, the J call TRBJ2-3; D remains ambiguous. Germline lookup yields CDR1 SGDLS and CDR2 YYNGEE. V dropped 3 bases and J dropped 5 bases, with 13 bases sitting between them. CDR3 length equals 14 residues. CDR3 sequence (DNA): TGTGCCAGCAGCGCCCAATGGACGCAAGATACGCAGTATTTT. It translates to CASSAQWTQDTQYF.

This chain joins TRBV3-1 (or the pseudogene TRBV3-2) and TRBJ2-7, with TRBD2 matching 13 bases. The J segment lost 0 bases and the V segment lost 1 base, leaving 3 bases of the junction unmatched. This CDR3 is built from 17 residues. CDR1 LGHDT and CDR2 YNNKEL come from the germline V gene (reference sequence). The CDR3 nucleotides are TGTGCCAGCAGCCAAGCTGGGACTAGCGGGACCTCCTACGAGCAGTACTTC. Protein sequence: CASSQAGTSGTSYEQYF.

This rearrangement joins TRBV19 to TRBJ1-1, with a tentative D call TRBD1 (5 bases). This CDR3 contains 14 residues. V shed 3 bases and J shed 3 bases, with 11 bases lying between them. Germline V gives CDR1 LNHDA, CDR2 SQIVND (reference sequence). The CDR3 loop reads CASSIYSGDTEAFF. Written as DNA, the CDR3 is TGTGCCAGTAGTATTTATTCGGGGGACACTGAAGCTTTCTTT.